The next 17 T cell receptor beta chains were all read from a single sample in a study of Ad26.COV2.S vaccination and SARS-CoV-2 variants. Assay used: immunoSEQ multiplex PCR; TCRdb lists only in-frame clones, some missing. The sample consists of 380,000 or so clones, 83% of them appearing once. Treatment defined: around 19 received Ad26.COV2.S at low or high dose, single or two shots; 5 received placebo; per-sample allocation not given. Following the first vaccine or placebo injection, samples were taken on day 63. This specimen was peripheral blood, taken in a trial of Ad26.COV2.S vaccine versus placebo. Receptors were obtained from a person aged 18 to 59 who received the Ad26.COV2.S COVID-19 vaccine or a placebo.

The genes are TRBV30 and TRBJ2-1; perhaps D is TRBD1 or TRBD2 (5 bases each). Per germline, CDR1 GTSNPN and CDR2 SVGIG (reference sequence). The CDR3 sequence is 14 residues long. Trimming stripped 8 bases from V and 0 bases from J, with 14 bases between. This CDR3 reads CAMGVASSYNEQFF. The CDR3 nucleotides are TGTGCCATGGGGGTAGCGAGCTCCTACAATGAGCAGTTCTTC.

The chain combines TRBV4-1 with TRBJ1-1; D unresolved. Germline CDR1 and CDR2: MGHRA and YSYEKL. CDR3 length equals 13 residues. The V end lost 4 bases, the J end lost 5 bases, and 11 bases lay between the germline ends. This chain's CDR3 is CASSPKGGTEAFF. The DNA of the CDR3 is TGCGCCAGCAGCCCCAAAGGAGGTACTGAAGCTTTCTTT.

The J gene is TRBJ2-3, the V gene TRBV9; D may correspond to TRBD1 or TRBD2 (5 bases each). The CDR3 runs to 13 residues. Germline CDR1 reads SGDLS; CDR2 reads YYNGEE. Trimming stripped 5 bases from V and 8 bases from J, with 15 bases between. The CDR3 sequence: CASSPGTPGTQYF. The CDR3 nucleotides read TGTGCCAGCAGTCCCGGGACCCCGGGTACGCAGTATTTT.

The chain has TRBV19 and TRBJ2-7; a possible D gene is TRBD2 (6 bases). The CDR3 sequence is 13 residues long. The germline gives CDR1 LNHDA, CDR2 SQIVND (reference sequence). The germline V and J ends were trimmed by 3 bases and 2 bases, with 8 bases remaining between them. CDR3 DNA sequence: TGTGCCAGTAGTATCGCGGGGCCCTACGAGCAGTACTTC. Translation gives CASSIAGPYEQYF.

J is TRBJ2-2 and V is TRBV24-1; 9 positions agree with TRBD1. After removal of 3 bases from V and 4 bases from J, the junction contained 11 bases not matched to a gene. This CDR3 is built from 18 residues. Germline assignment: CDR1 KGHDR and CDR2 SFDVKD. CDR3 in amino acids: CATSDPKGQGGATGELFF. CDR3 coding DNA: TGTGCCACCAGTGATCCAAAGGGACAGGGAGGGGCCACCGGGGAGCTGTTTTTT.

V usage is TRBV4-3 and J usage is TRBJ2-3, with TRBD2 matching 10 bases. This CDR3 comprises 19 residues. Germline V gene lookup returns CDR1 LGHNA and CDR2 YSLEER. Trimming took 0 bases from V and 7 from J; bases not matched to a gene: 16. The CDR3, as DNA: TGCGCCAGCAGCCAAGATCCCCCGGCTAGCGGGGGTAATTTGAATACGCAGTATTTT. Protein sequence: CASSQDPPASGGNLNTQYF.

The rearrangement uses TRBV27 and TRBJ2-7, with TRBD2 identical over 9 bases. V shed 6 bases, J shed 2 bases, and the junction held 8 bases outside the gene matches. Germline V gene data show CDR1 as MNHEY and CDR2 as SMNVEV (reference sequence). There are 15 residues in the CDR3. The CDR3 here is CASSRRVAGAYEQYF. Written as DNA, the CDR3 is TGTGCCAGCAGCCGGCGGGTAGCGGGAGCCTACGAGCAGTACTTC.

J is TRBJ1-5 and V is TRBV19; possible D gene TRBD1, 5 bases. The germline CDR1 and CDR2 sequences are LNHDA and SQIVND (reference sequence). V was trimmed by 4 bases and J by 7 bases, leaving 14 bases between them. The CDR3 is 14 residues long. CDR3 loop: CASSSGVRVQPQHF. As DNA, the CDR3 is TGTGCCAGTAGTAGCGGGGTCAGGGTCCAGCCCCAGCATTTT.

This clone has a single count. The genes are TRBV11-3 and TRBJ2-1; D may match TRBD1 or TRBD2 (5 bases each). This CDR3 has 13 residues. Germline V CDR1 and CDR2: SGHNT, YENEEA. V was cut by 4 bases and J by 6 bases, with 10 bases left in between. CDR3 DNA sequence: TGTGCCAGCAGCTGGGGACGGAGCAATGAGCAGTTCTTC. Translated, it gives CASSWGRSNEQFF.

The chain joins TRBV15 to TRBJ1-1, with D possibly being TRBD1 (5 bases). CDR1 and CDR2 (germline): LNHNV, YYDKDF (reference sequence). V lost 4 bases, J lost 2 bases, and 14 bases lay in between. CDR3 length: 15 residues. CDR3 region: CATSNVAGINTEAFF. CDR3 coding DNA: TGTGCCACCAGCAATGTGGCAGGGATAAACACTGAAGCTTTCTTT. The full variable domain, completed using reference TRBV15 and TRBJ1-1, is DAMVIQNPRYQVTQFGKPVTLSCSQTLNHNVMYWYQQKSSQAPKLLFHYYDKDFNNEADTPDNFQSRRPNTSFCFLDIRSPGLGDTAMYLCATSNVAGINTEAFFGQGTRLTVV.

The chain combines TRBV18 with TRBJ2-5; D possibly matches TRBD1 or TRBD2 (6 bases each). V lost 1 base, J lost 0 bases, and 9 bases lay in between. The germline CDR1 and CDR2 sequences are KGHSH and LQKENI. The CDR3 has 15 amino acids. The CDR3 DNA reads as TGTGCCAGCTCACCACTAGGGGGGCACCAAGAGACCCAGTACTTC. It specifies CASSPLGGHQETQYF.

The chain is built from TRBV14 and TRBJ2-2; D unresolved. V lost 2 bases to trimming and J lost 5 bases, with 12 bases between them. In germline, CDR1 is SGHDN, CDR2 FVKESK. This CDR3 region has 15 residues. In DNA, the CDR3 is TGTGCCAGCAGCCAAACGAACCTAAGAACCGGGGAGCTGTTTTTT. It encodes CASSQTNLRTGELFF.

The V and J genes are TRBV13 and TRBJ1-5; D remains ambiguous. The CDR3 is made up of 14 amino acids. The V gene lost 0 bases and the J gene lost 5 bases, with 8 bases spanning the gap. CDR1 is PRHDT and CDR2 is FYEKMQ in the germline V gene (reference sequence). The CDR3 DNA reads TGTGCCAGCAGCTTAGGGACGGTGGATCAGCCCCAGCATTTT. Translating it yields CASSLGTVDQPQHF. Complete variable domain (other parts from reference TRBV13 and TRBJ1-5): AAGVIQSPRHLIKEKRETATLKCYPIPRHDTVYWYQQGPGQDPQFLISFYEKMQSDKGSIPDRFSAQQFSDYHSELNMSSLELGDSALYFCASSLGTVDQPQHFGDGTRLSIL.

The CDR3 bases are TGTGCCAGCAGCCCAGGAGCGGGGGACATAGGTTCGGATACGCAGTATTTT. This gives the protein CASSPGAGDIGSDTQYF. The chain combines TRBV3-1 (or the pseudogene TRBV3-2) with TRBJ2-3, with 8 bases that match TRBD2. Germline CDR1 LGHDT, CDR2 YNNKEL (reference sequence). Unmatched junction bases numbered 15, after V lost 4 bases and J lost 6 bases. This CDR3 comprises 17 residues.

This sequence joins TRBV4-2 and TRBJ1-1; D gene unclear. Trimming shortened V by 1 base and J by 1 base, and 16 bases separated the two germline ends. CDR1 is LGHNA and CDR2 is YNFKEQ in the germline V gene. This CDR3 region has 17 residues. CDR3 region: CASSQVGRLAPNTEAFF. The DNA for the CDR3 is TGTGCCAGCAGCCAAGTGGGAAGGCTCGCTCCGAACACTGAAGCTTTCTTT.

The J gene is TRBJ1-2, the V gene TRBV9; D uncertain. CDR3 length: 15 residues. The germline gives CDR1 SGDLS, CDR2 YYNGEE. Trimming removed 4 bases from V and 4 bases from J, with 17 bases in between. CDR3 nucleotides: TGTGCCAGCAGCCGTGCAGAAGGGAAACTCTATGGCTACACCTTC. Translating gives CASSRAEGKLYGYTF.

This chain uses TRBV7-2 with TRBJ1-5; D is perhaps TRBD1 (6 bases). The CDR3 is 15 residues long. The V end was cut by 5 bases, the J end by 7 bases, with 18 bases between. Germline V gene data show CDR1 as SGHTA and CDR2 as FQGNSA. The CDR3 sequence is CASSVTSGVMQPQHF. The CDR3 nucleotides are TGTGCCAGCAGCGTCACCTCAGGGGTGATGCAGCCCCAGCATTTT.